The 20 T cell receptor beta chains below come from one sample, sequenced in a study of cytomegalovirus exposure and HLA in healthy donors. PCR was performed using 60 Vbeta and 13 Jbeta primers. TCRdb keeps only in-frame clones here, not all; method: immunoSEQ multiplex PCR. Here the sample spans 150,000 to 200,000 clones, 75% to 80% being singletons. Sample: PBMCs. Receptor source: a man aged 50-60 years in good health and CMV-seropositive.

V and J are TRBV7-9 and TRBJ2-7; D unclear. CDR3 length: 16 amino acids. In germline, CDR1 is SEHNR, CDR2 FQNEAQ (reference sequence). V was trimmed by 3 bases and J by 4 bases, leaving 19 bases between them. CDR3 sequence reads: CASSFPQATGIYEQYF. The CDR3, as DNA: TGTGCCAGCAGCTTCCCCCAAGCGACCGGAATATACGAGCAGTACTTC.

The chain couples TRBV29-1 to TRBJ1-3; no clear D gene. The germline gives CDR1 SQVTM, CDR2 ANQGSEA. Between the trimmed V and J ends, which lost 7 bases and 2 bases, there was a span of 21 bases. The CDR3 has 16 amino acids. The CDR3 region has the DNA TGCAGCGCTCAGACGGGAAATTACCTCACTGGAAACACCATATATTTT. Translation: CSAQTGNYLTGNTIYF.

The chain has TRBV27 and TRBJ2-3; 12 bases map to TRBD2. There are 16 residues in the CDR3. The germline V gene encodes CDR1 MNHEY and CDR2 SMNVEV (reference sequence). V was pared by 6 bases and J by 2 bases, with 6 bases of the junction left unmatched. The chain's CDR3 is CASSRLAGAYTDTQYF. The CDR3 DNA is TGTGCCAGCAGCCGACTAGCGGGGGCCTACACAGATACGCAGTATTTT.

This rearrangement joins TRBV25-1 to TRBJ1-2, with D uncertain. CDR3 length: 12 residues. V was trimmed by 5 bases and J by 8 bases, leaving 12 bases between them. Germline loops: CDR1 MGHDK, CDR2 SYGVNS. In DNA, the CDR3 is TGTGCCAGCAGTTTTCCGGGTTCCGGCTACACCTTC. Protein product: CASSFPGSGYTF.

The chain is built from TRBV4-2 and TRBJ2-5; TRBD2 matches at 12 bases. CDR1 LGHNA and CDR2 YNFKEQ come from the germline V gene. The CDR3 is 18 residues long. Trimming removed 0 bases from V and 5 bases from J; junction bases left unmatched: 10. CDR3 DNA: TGTGCCAGCAGCCAAGACACACTAGCGGGGGGTTCTCGGGAGACCCAGTACTTC. It translates to CASSQDTLAGGSRETQYF.

The V call is TRBV6-1, the J call TRBJ2-7; 10 positions agree with TRBD1. Germline CDR1 is MNHNS and CDR2 is SASEGT. The CDR3 consists of 15 residues. Trimming cost V 4 bases and J 4 bases; bases outside gene matches: 7. The CDR3 DNA follows: TGTGCCAGCAGTGGCGAAGGGACAGGGGTATACGAGCAGTACGTC. Its protein product is CASSGEGTGVYEQYV.

The rearrangement links TRBV7-2 to TRBJ1-2; D is perhaps TRBD1 (6 bases). This CDR3 comprises 14 residues. Germline V gene sequence: CDR1 SGHTA, CDR2 FQGNSA. The V gene lost 2 bases and the J gene lost 3 bases, with 10 bases spanning the gap. CDR3 residues: CASSLTGRDYGYTF. CDR3 nucleotide sequence: TGTGCCAGCAGCTTAACAGGGCGGGACTATGGCTACACCTTC.

The chain recombines TRBV28 with TRBJ1-4, with D possibly being TRBD1 (5 bases). Germline V gives CDR1 MDHEN, CDR2 SYDVKM. The CDR3 extends over 14 amino acids. The ends were cut back, 6 bases at V and 8 bases at J, with 16 bases in the middle. The CDR3: CASSRAGPGEKLFF. CDR3 in DNA: TGTGCCAGCAGCCGAGCGGGACCCGGGGAAAAACTGTTTTTT.

The rearrangement uses TRBV7-8 and TRBJ1-2; 7 bases are shared with TRBD1. The CDR3 consists of 15 residues. V shed 1 base, J shed 7 bases, and the junction held 9 bases outside the gene matches. Germline CDR1 reads SGHVS; CDR2 reads FQNEAQ. The CDR3 spells CASSLGLGTASGYTF. The CDR3 nucleotides are TGTGCCAGCAGCTTAGGCCTCGGGACAGCTTCTGGCTACACCTTC.

CDR3 nucleotides: TGTGCCAGCACCATCGGGGGAGCTAGCACAGATACGCAGTATTTT. Translation gives CASTIGGASTDTQYF. V and J are TRBV7-2 and TRBJ2-3; tentatively, D is TRBD2 (6 bases). The CDR3 is 15 residues long. V lost 7 bases and J 0 bases, leaving 14 bases between the germline ends. The germline gives CDR1 SGHTA, CDR2 FQGNSA. The complete variable domain, with remaining parts taken from reference TRBV7-2 and TRBJ2-3, reads GAGVSQSPSNKVTEKGKDVELRCDPISGHTALYWYRQSLGQGLEFLIYFQGNSAPDKSGLPSDRFSAERTGGSVSTLTIQRTQQEDSAVYLCASTIGGASTDTQYFGPGTRLTVL.

The chain uses TRBV5-1 and TRBJ1-6, with D hard to call. The V end was cut by 1 base, the J end by 6 bases, with 14 bases between. The CDR3 totals 16 residues. In germline, CDR1 is SGHRS, CDR2 YFSETQ. The CDR3 DNA sequence: TGCGCCAGCAGCTTGAACAGCGGGCGGATTAATTCACCCCTCCACTTT. Translating it yields CASSLNSGRINSPLHF.

This clone was seen only a few times. CDR3 DNA sequence: TGCAGCGCTAAAAGGGGGTCCGACACTGAAGCTTTCTTT. It yields the protein CSAKRGSDTEAFF. This chain uses TRBV29-1 with TRBJ1-1, with D maybe TRBD1 (6 bases). Trimming removed 7 bases at V and 3 bases at J, with 15 bases between. CDR1 is SQVTM and CDR2 is ANQGSEA in the germline V gene. The CDR3 loop spans 13 amino acids.

V gene TRBV6-5 combines with J gene TRBJ1-2; D possibly corresponds to TRBD1 (5 bases). The CDR3 covers 13 residues. Between the trimmed V and J ends, which lost 0 bases and 6 bases, there was a span of 8 bases. Germline V gene data show CDR1 as MNHEY and CDR2 as SVGAGI. The CDR3 loop reads CASSYSGGDGYTF. The CDR3 DNA sequence: TGTGCCAGCAGTTACTCCGGGGGAGATGGCTACACCTTC.

J is TRBJ2-2 and V is TRBV19, with TRBD1 as a possible D gene (6 bases). Germline V gives CDR1 LNHDA, CDR2 SQIVND (reference sequence). The germline V and J ends were trimmed by 0 bases and 7 bases, with 9 bases remaining between them. The CDR3 sequence is 14 residues long. The CDR3 coding sequence is TGTGCCAGTAGTATAGAAGGGGGAAGCGGGGAGCTGTTTTTT. Protein sequence: CASSIEGGSGELFF.

J is TRBJ2-3 and V is TRBV9; the match to TRBD2 covers 12 bases. Trimming cost V 0 bases and J 4 bases; bases outside gene matches: 6. Germline-derived CDR1 and CDR2 are SGDLS and YYNGEE. The length of the CDR3 is 17 residues. In DNA, the CDR3 is TGTGCCAGCAGCGTAGTACCTAGCGGGGGGGCATCAGATACGCAGTATTTT. This gives the protein CASSVVPSGGASDTQYF.

The CDR3 protein is CASSFSGSTSTDTQYF. CDR3 bases: TGCGCCAGCAGCTTTTCAGGCAGTACTAGCACAGATACGCAGTATTTT. The chain has TRBV5-1 and TRBJ2-3; no clear D. V lost 2 bases, J lost 0 bases, and 13 bases lay in between. This CDR3 has 16 residues. Germline V gene lookup returns CDR1 SGHRS and CDR2 YFSETQ.

The V call is TRBV7-2, the J call TRBJ1-1; D perhaps matches TRBD1 (5 bases). Between the trimmed V and J ends, which lost 3 bases and 1 base, there was a span of 9 bases. CDR3 length equals 14 residues. Germline CDR1 reads SGHTA; CDR2 reads FQGNSA. The CDR3 coding sequence is TGTGCCAGCAGCTTCAGACAGTCGAACACTGAAGCTTTCTTT. It yields the protein CASSFRQSNTEAFF.

The V call is TRBV6-5, the J call TRBJ2-1; TRBD1 is a possible D gene (5 bases). There are 15 residues in the CDR3. Trimming removed 6 bases from V and 4 bases from J, with 16 bases in between. Germline lookup yields CDR1 MNHEY and CDR2 SVGAGI. The CDR3 sequence is CASSRSGAAYNEQFF. The CDR3 DNA reads as TGTGCCAGCAGCCGAAGTGGGGCCGCGTACAATGAGCAGTTCTTC.

As concerns this clone: The junction departs from the called germline gene at one end, perhaps through a read error. CDR3 DNA sequence: TGTTCCAGCAGCTCCGGCTTAGGGGTAACGACAGATACGCAGTATTTT. It yields the protein CSSSSGLGVTTDTQYF. V usage is TRBV7-9 and J usage is TRBJ2-3; perhaps TRBD1 as D (5 bases). The length of the CDR3 is 16 residues. Germline lookup yields CDR1 SEHNR and CDR2 FQNEAQ (reference sequence).

This sequence joins TRBV25-1 and TRBJ1-3; the match to TRBD1 covers 7 bases. Losses at the gene ends were 6 bases for V and 2 bases for J; bases not matched to a gene: 4. Germline-derived CDR1 and CDR2 are MGHDK and SYGVNS. The CDR3 runs to 14 residues. CDR3 nucleotides: TGTGCCAGCAGCCTTACAGGGGCTGGAAACACCATATATTTT. It yields the protein CASSLTGAGNTIYF.